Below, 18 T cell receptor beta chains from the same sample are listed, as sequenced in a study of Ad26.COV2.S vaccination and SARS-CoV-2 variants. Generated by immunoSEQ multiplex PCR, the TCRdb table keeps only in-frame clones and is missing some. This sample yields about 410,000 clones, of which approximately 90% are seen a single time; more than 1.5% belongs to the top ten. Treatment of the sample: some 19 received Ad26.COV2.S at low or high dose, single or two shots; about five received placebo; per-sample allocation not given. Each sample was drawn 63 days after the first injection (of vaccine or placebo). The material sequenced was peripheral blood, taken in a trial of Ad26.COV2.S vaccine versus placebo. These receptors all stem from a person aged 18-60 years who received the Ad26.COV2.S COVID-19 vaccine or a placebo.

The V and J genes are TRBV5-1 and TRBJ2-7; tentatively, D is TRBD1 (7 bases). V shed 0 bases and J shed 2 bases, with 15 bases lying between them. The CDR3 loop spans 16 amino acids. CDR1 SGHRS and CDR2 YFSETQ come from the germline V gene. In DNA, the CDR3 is TGCGCCAGCAGCTTGGCCGGCGGGACAGTGACCTACGAGCAGTACTTC. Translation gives CASSLAGGTVTYEQYF.

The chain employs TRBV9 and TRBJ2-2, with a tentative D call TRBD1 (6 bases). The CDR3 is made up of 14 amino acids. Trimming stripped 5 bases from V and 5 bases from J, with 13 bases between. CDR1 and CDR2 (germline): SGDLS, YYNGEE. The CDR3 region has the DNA TGTGCCAGCAGATCGGCAGGGGATACCGGGGAGCTGTTTTTT. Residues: CASRSAGDTGELFF. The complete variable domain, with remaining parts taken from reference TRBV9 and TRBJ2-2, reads DSGVTQTPKHLITATGQRVTLRCSPRSGDLSVYWYQQSLDQGLQFLIQYYNGEERAKGNILERFSAQQFPDLHSELNLSSLELGDSALYFCASRSAGDTGELFFGEGSRLTVL.

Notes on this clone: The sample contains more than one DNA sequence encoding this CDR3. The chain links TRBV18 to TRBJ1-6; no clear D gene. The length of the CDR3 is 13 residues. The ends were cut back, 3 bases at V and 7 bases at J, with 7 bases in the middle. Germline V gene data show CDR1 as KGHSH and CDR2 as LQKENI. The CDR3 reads CASSPDQNSPLHF. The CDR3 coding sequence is TGTGCCAGCTCACCGGATCAAAATTCACCCCTCCACTTT.

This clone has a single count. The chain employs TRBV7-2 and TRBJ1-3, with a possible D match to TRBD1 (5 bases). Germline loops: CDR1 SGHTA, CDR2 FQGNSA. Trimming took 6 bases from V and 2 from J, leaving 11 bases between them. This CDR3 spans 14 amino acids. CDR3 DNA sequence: TGTGCCAGCAGTTCGCAGGGAACTGGAAACACCATATATTTT. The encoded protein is CASSSQGTGNTIYF.

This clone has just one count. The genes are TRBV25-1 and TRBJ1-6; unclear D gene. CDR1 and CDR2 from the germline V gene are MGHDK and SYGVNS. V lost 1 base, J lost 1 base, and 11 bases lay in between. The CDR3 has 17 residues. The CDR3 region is CASSESRGKSYNSPLHF. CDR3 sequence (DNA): TGTGCCAGCAGTGAATCGAGAGGGAAGTCCTATAATTCACCCCTCCACTTT.

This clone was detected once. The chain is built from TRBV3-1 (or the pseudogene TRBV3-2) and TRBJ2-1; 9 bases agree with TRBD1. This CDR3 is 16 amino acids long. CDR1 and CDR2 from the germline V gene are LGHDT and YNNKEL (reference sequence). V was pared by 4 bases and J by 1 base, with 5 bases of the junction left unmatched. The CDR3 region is CASSPTGQGSYNEQFF. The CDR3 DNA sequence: TGTGCCAGCAGCCCCACTGGACAGGGGTCCTACAATGAGCAGTTCTTC.

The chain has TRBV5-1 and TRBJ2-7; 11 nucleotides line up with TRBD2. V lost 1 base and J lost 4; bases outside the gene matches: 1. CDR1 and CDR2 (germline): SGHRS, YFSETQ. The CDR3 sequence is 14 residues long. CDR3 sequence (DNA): TGCGCCAGCAGCTTGCCTAGCGGGGGGTACGAGCAGTACTTC. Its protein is CASSLPSGGYEQYF.

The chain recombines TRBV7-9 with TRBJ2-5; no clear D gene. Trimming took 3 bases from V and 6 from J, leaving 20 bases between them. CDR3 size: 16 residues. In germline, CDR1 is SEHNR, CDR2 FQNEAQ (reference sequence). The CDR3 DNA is TGTGCCAGCAGCTTTTCACGAAGAGAGTCCGAACAGACCCAGTACTTC. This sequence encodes CASSFSRRESEQTQYF. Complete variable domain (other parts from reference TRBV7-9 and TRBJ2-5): DTGVSQNPRHKITKRGQNVTFRCDPISEHNRLYWYRQTLGQGPEFLTYFQNEAQLEKSRLLSDRFSAERPKGSFSTLEIQRTEQGDSAMYLCASSFSRRESEQTQYFGPGTRLLVL.

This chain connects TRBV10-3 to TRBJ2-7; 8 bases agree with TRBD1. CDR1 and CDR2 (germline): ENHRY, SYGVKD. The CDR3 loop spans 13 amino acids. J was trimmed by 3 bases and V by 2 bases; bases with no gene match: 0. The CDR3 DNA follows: TGTGCCATCAGTGAGACAGGGGGCTACGAGCAGTACTTC. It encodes CAISETGGYEQYF.

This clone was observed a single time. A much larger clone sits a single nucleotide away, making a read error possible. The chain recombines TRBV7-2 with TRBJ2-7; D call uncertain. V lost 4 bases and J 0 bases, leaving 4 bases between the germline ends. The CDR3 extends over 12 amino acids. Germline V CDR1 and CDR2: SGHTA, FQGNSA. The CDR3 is CASSWSSYEQYF. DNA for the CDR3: TGTGCCAGCAGCTGGAGCTCCTACGAGCAGTACTTC.

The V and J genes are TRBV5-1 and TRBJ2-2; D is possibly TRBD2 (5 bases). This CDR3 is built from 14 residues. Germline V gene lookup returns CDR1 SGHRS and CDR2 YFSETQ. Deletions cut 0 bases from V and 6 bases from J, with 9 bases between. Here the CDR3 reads CASSLGPEAGELFF. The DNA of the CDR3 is TGCGCCAGCAGCTTGGGCCCGGAGGCCGGGGAGCTGTTTTTT.

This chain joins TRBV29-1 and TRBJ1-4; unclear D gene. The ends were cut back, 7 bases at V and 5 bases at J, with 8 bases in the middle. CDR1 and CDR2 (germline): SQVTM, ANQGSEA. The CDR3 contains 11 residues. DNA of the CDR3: TGCAGCGCGCAGGAAAATGAAAAACTGTTTTTT. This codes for CSAQENEKLFF. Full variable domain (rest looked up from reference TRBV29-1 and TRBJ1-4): SAVISQKPSRDICQRGTSLTIQCQVDSQVTMMFWYRQQPGQSLTLIATANQGSEATYESGFVIDKFPISRPNLTFSTLTVSNMSPEDSSIYLCSAQENEKLFFGSGTQLSVL.

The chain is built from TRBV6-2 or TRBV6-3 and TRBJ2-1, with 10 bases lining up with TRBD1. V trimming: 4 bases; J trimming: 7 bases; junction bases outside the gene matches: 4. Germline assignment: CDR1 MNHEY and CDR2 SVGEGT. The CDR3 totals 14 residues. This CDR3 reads CASSLGTGVNEQFF. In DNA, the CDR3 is TGTGCCAGCAGTTTGGGGACAGGGGTGAATGAGCAGTTCTTC.

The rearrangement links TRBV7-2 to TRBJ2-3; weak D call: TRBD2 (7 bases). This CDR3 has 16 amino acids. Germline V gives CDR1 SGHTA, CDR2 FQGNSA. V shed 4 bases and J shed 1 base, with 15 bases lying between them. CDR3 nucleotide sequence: TGTGCCAGCAGCTCAGGAAGGGGGGGGCGCACAGATACGCAGTATTTT. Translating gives CASSSGRGGRTDTQYF.

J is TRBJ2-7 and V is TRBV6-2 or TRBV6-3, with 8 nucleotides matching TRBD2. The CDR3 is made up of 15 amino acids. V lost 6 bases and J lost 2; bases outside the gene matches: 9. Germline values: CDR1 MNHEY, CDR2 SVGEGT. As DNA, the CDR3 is TGTGCCAGCAGCCTCGGGGGGGCTGGAGCCTACGAGCAGTACTTC. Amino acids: CASSLGGAGAYEQYF.

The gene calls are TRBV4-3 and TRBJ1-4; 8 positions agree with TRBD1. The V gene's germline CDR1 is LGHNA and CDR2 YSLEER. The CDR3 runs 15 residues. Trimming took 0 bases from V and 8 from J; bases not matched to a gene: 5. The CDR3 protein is CASSQDNRGEEKLFF. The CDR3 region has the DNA TGCGCCAGCAGCCAAGATAACAGGGGGGAAGAAAAACTGTTTTTT.

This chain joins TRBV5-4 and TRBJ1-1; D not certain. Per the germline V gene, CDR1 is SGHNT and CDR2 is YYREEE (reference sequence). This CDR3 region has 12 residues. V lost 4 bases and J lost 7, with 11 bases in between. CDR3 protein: CASSRGVGEAFF. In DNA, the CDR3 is TGTGCCAGCAGCCGTGGGGTGGGTGAAGCTTTCTTT. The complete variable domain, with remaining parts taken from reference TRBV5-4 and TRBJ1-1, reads ETGVTQSPTHLIKTRGQQVTLRCSSQSGHNTVSWYQQALGQGPQFIFQYYREEENGRGNFPPRFSGLQFPNYSSELNVNALELDDSALYLCASSRGVGEAFFGQGTRLTVV.

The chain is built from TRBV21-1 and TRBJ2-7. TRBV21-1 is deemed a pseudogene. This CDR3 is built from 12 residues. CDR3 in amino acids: CASSNPGLRRYF. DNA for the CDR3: TGTGCCAGCAGCAATCCCGGTCTAAGGCGGTACTTC.